Below, one TCR beta chain is given with its context. Its antigen is unknown. Some clones are missing from TCRdb's copy, which holds only in-frame ones; the method was immunoSEQ multiplex PCR. The sample holds about 92,000 clones; just over 90% are singletons and the top ten take 20% to 25%. The germline V and J ends were trimmed by 0 bases and 6 bases, with 12 bases remaining between them. In germline, CDR1 is SGHRS, CDR2 YFSETQ. The CDR3 length is 15 residues. The sample originates from a study of T cell responses to AZD1222 COVID-19 vaccine. Study-level points and caveats: Repertoires were collected only later (after the peak T cell response had occurred). Rises in breadth and depth of Spike-specific TCRs came after two AZD1222 doses.

Sequencing was performed on peripheral blood, taken on day 0 of AZD1222 vaccination. The clonotype was recovered from an adult in good health. The V call is TRBV5-1, the J call TRBJ2-2; possibly TRBD1 for D (6 bases). The CDR3 here is CASSLAQGGSGELFF. Here the CDR3 DNA reads TGCGCCAGCAGCTTGGCACAGGGCGGCTCCGGGGAGCTGTTTTTT.